Each of the 7 T cell receptor beta chains below was sequenced from the same sample in a study of cytomegalovirus exposure and HLA in healthy donors. PCR employed 60 Vbeta and 13 Jbeta primers. Using immunoSEQ multiplex PCR, the repertoire was profiled, and TCRdb retains in-frame clones only, with some absent. This sample has 200,000 or so clones, with 78% found just once. Sequencing was performed on PBMCs. These TCRs come from a woman aged 25 to 39 in good health and CMV-seropositive.

This clone occurred a few times. The V gene is TRBV7-2, the J gene TRBJ2-3; TRBD1 matches 7 bases. The germline gives CDR1 SGHTA, CDR2 FQGNSA. V lost 5 bases to trimming and J lost 4 bases; unmatched junction nucleotides: 15. The CDR3 contains 17 residues. CDR3 sequence: CASSPPRDSLPPDTQYF. The CDR3 DNA follows: TGTGCCAGCAGCCCCCCCCGGGACAGCCTACCCCCAGATACGCAGTATTTT.

This clone has a single count. This chain links TRBV6-1 with TRBJ1-5; D may be TRBD1 (5 bases). Trimming removed 6 bases at V and 9 bases at J, with 18 bases between. Germline CDR1 reads MNHNS; CDR2 reads SASEGT. The CDR3 spans 14 residues. For the CDR3, the DNA is TGTGCCAGCAGCGTTACCAGGGCCACCGGGCCCCAGCATTTT. Amino acids: CASSVTRATGPQHF.

This chain uses TRBV7-9 with TRBJ1-2; D is ambiguous. Germline CDR1 SEHNR, CDR2 FQNEAQ (reference sequence). The CDR3 consists of 16 residues. Trimming pared 1 base from V and 8 bases from J, leaving 20 bases between. CDR3 coding DNA: TGTGCCAGCAGCTTAGTGATCGAGATCTTGATGTGGGGCTACACCTTC. This gives the protein CASSLVIEILMWGYTF.

This clone appeared once. V is TRBV10-1 and J is TRBJ1-2; TRBD1 might be the D (5 bases). This CDR3 has 13 residues. V was cut by 3 bases and J by 3 bases, with 8 bases left in between. CDR1 WNHNN and CDR2 SYGVQD come from the germline V gene (reference sequence). CDR3 in DNA: TGCGCCAGCAGTGACAGGGTGGACTATGGCTACACCTTC. Its protein product is CASSDRVDYGYTF.

The table lists this clone with a count of one. V gene TRBV9 combines with J gene TRBJ1-1, with a possible D match to TRBD1 (6 bases). The germline CDR1 and CDR2 sequences are SGDLS and YYNGEE. V lost 0 bases, J lost 0 bases, and 9 bases lay in between. This CDR3 region has 15 residues. The CDR3: CASSVVGGMNTEAFF. The CDR3 nucleotides read TGTGCCAGCAGCGTAGTAGGGGGAATGAACACTGAAGCTTTCTTT.

In this sample, this clone turned up once. The junction departs from germline at one end; a sequencing error may be responsible. The chain couples TRBV7-7 to TRBJ2-7; 11 nucleotides agree with TRBD2. CDR1 SSHAT and CDR2 FNYEAQ come from the germline V gene (reference sequence). The CDR3 totals 14 residues. The CDR3 sequence is CASSSSGTSGEQYF. In DNA form, the CDR3 reads TGTGCTAGCAGCTCGTCCGGGACTAGCGGTGAGCAGTACTTC.

V gene TRBV4-1 combines with J gene TRBJ2-5; possible D gene TRBD2, 6 bases. The J call is in doubt because the DNA end fits TRBJ2-7 better. The CDR3 covers 15 residues. Germline V CDR1 and CDR2: MGHRA, YSYEKL. CDR3 sequence: CASSQDGGNPYEQYF. The CDR3 DNA reads as TGCGCCAGCAGCCAAGATGGGGGGAACCCCTACGAGCAGTACTTC.